The source of this T cell receptor beta chain is a study of blood T cell repertoires in COVID-19. Overall study: Sites across the United States, Italy and Spain contributed samples from acute and convalescent COVID-19.

Under the authors' procedure: Estimation of nucleated cell counts relied on the amplification of reference gene primers. Some clones are missing from TCRdb's copy, which holds only in-frame ones; the method was immunoSEQ multiplex PCR. V, J and clone size were drawn from that table, and D and trimming were deduced from the DNA. The table includes roughly 150,000 clones, approximately 83% detected once. CDR1 and CDR2 (germline): SNHLY, FYNNEI. The CDR3 runs 15 residues. The junction had 7 bases not matched to a gene; V was cut back by 3 bases and J by 5 bases. The TCR comes from a woman aged 80 or older with active or convalescent COVID-19. The chain links TRBV2 to TRBJ2-7, with 10 nucleotides matching TRBD1. Source material: peripheral blood. This chain's CDR3 is CASSDLTGGENEQYF. CDR3 sequence (DNA): TGTGCCAGCAGTGATTTGACAGGGGGCGAAAACGAGCAGTACTTC.